This T cell receptor beta chain was identified in a study of cytomegalovirus exposure and HLA in healthy donors (dated by TCRdb to about 2017). Study-level background: An earlier analysis of 587 of the donors reported roughly 270 Gb of sequence data and 100 million to 140 million unique TCR beta sequences from about 200 million T cells. In addition to the first cohort of 666 subjects, a separate validation cohort of 130 or so different subjects was used. Every discovery cohort repertoire had been produced on one sequencing platform. A few DR-DQ haplotypes were treated as single units for association and clustering because of strong linkage in the cohort. Roughly 320 gigabases of sequencing data and approximately 91 million unique TCR sequences made up an early release that covered several hundred HLA-typed donors. On average, 235,054 unique TCR beta nucleotide sequences were sequenced per donor among 398 genotyped donors of the cohort, with roughly 18% of those sequences being non-productive. Genome-wide SNP genotypes for about 65% of the 666 donors were used in a later genetic analysis, which treated that subset as a discovery cohort. Rather than using new phenotypic data, the later analysis identified candidate immune exposures from TCR beta sequences and from how often those sequences occurred across donors. The genetic ancestry cluster associated with self-reported Caucasian donors included 81% of the 350 to 500 genotyped donors. The study was designed to test whether signatures of past pathogen exposure could be identified by cataloging public T cell receptors. A later analysis re-analyzed previously published TCR beta repertoires from 600 to 850 donors and added high-resolution HLA genotyping to study TCR occurrence patterns. The study used immunosequencing to profile the T cell repertoires of 666 subjects and linked those repertoires to cytomegalovirus serostatus. An earlier analysis of approximately 500 of the donors applied high-throughput TCR beta sequencing to assess whether each TCR beta V gene segment acted as functional or pseudogenic. Class I and class II HLA loci were covered by the typing at four-digit resolution. To predict cytomegalovirus infection status, the study brought together high-throughput TCR immunosequencing, statistical association of individual TCRs with disease status, and machine learning. Typing coverage differed by locus: A, B, C, DRB1 and DQB1 were typed in about 620-630 donors, DQA1 in approximately 520, DPA1 in around 580, and DPB1 in approximately 450. Donor age, sex, ethnicity and CMV serostatus were compiled together with the repertoire data.

The library was built by means of the immunoSEQ multiplex PCR assay. For the multiplex PCR, a mixture combining 60 forward primers for TCR Vbeta segments and 13 reverse primers for TCR Jbeta segments was used. The CDR3 region of rearranged TCR beta genes was amplified from genomic DNA with a multiplex PCR assay. Amplified TCR beta libraries were sequenced as 87-base-pair reads on the Illumina HiSeq System. The published analysis was carried out like this. A later analysis counted about 80 million unique TCR beta chains across the 550 to 800 repertoires, and 9 million to 14 million of these chains were shared by at least two donors. To remove PCR and sequencing errors, raw reads were error-corrected and collapsed into unique sequences using a nearest-neighbor algorithm that merged closely related sequences. To assign V, D and J gene segments, CDR3 sequences were aligned to IMGT reference sequences. For a sequence to be retained, at least a six-nucleotide match to both a V gene segment and a J gene segment was required. A rearrangement counted as productive if the CDR3 had no stop codons and remained in frame with V and J, and every other rearrangement counted as non-productive. Following IMGT convention, CDR3 was defined as the stretch from the second conserved V-encoded cysteine to the conserved J-encoded phenylalanine. In an earlier analysis of 550 to 650 of the donors, sequences lacking an unambiguous match to a single V gene segment were excluded. In an earlier analysis of 587 of the donors, a V segment was called functional when productive rearrangements were above 56.7%, and segregating when the standard deviation between donors exceeded 5%. A statistical classification framework was built for diagnosing cytomegalovirus status from the catalog of TCR beta chain sequences. In a later analysis, TCR nucleotide sequences were compared against IMGT/GENE-DB human TR gene sequences so that V and J genes could be assigned. In a later analysis, CDR3 sequences and most-parsimonious VDJ recombination scenarios were assigned using the TCRdist pipeline. In a later analysis, every TCR beta chain was defined by the combination of its CDR3 amino acid sequence and its V-gene family, and reads without a unique V-gene family were dropped. As a way to deal with suspected cross-contamination and a sequencing artifact, a later analysis dropped hundreds of nucleotide sequences that were highly shared and had low generation probability. For each public chain, a later analysis derived a clonal expansion index from normalized ranks of inferred template counts within each repertoire. Generation probabilities in a later analysis came from a VDJ recombination model fitted to out-of-frame rearrangements, and those results were checked against IGoR. Hypergeometric tests were used in a later analysis to score TCR-TCR, TCR-HLA and TCR-CMV co-occurrence, with a repertoire-size bias correction applied to the TCR pairs. A later analysis estimated false discovery rates by permuting HLA or CMV assignments 20 times. In a later analysis, co-occurring TCRs were grouped using DBSCAN, and TCRdist sequence similarity was added for clustering within HLA-allele-positive subsets. Co-occurrence clustering excluded repertoires with fewer than 30,000 or more than 120,000 public chains, plus five with anomalous nucleotide sharing. Sourced from immuneACCESS, this table was stored by TCRdb with only in-frame sequences that have V and J called. A share of the clones is absent; for the studies checked, an unresolved V gene accounts for under half, and the remainder has no known explanation. V, J and clone size are those of that table, while D and trimming were read from the DNA. The sample table lists 140,000 to 150,000 clones, roughly 80% of them with a count of one. 3.5% to 4.5% of the sample is in the top ten clones.

The research as a whole found: Linkage disequilibrium might explain the correlated functional status among segregating V segments, but an unknown experimental factor could not be ruled out. A later analysis found that HLA-associated TCR beta chains were more clonally expanded and had lower generation probabilities than equally common non-associated chains. A few of the identified cytomegalovirus-associated TCR beta chains were confirmed in vitro to be specific for cytomegalovirus antigens. Because HLA typing was unavailable for some donors at each locus, only the typed subset was used in association tests. In this cohort, only TCR beta chains were sequenced, and detectable features were limited by the absence of alpha or paired-chain data. The only immune exposure information available for the cohort was CMV serostatus. Compared with the approximately 700-donor mean, donors in an Asian-associated ancestry cluster had fewer N-insertions in productive TCRs, according to a later genetic analysis. In both the original and validation cohorts, the classifier was reported to diagnose cytomegalovirus status with high specificity and sensitivity. According to a later analysis, TCR association rates differed among HLA loci, with DRB1 alleles showing the most associated TCRs and HLA-C alleles showing the fewest. Because the 87-base-pair reads could not distinguish some IMGT-functional V segments, including TRBV6-2 and TRBV6-3, those segments were excluded. In an earlier analysis of approximately 600 of the donors, most TCR beta V segments were observed in productive rearrangements about 87% or about 30% of the time, broadly matching IMGT annotations. Over 15 rarely observed V segments, including chromosome 9 orphons, were excluded from the earlier analysis of several hundred of the donors because counts were too low. The authors suggested that the approach could potentially be generalized to other disease states and immunological phenotypes. A further reported finding was that TCR beta sequences accurately predicted the HLA-A and HLA-B alleles for most subjects in the first cohort. In a later analysis, most CMV-associated TCR beta chains were found to appear HLA-restricted, with HLA associations seemingly driven largely by CMV exposure. The study listed around 160 TCR beta chains as associated with cytomegalovirus. A group of highly shared sequence variants was considered likely to be a technical artifact of the sequencing pipeline. In a later analysis, around 17,000 TCR beta sequences were associated with specific HLA alleles at a false discovery rate of 0.05. Most TCR sequences were observed very rarely across donors, whereas some public TCRs were present in many individuals. Strong co-occurrence of HLA alleles, especially DR and DQ, made assigning TCR associations to individual alleles difficult. According to a later analysis, parvovirus B19, influenza, CMV and Epstein-Barr virus appeared linked to several top co-occurrence clusters. Sequencing depth was assumed to be roughly uniform across donors in the presence/absence analyses, though that assumption may not hold. In a later genetic analysis, a missense DCLRE1C variant was associated with V-gene and J-gene trimming of TCR beta chains, and the association was replicated in an independent cohort.

In total, roughly 670 healthy bone marrow donors made up the cohort. At the time of sampling, every cohort member was nominally healthy, though immune exposures that went unrecorded were likely present. The donor tested CMV seropositive, placing the donor among the 289 seropositive members of the cohort. Every donor gave a peripheral blood sample, and the peripheral blood mononuclear cells from that sample were used for TCR beta sequencing. Genomic DNA extraction from the blood cell samples was performed with the Qiagen DNeasy Blood Extraction Kit. In the case of this clone: Its recognized antigen is unknown. The sample holds no much larger clone one base away, and base qualities are not on file.

Trimming removed 0 bases from V and 2 bases from J, leaving 8 bases between the germline ends. CDR1 and CDR2, looked up from the germline V gene, are SGDLS and YYNGEE. Including cysteine and phenylalanine, the CDR3 has 14 amino acids. Of the read, only the CDR3 DNA is kept; its 42 bases are in frame from base 1. The sequence is built from TRBV9 and TRBJ2-5; the D gene cannot be named for sure. The specimen was PBMCs. This clonotype was obtained from a woman between 40 and 55 years old in good health and CMV-seropositive. The sequence in DNA is TGTGCCAGCAGCGTAGGAACTAAACAAGAGACCCAGTACTTC. Its coded protein is CASSVGTKQETQYF.